One T cell receptor (beta chain) is described in this entry. The antigen is unknown. This entry belongs to a study of T-cell reconstitution after alpha-beta-depleted transplantation in children. Findings of the study overall: T-cell numbers and diversity one year post-transplant derived largely from freshly generated T cells. TCRbeta diversity was high at day 60 in some patients (a result of surviving recipient T cells and thymic progenitors).

This sample's TCRbeta library carried unique molecular identifier barcodes. TCRdb fed the PCR reads into MiXCR, producing one record per CDR3 protein. The sample lists around 700,000 distinct CDR3 sequences, around 13% occurring once. The CDR3 runs to 12 residues. Trimming removed 5 bases from V and 0 bases from J, with 7 bases in between. Germline CDR1 SQVTM, CDR2 ANQGSEA. This specimen consisted of PBMCs, obtained before TCRalphabeta/CD19-depleted stem cell transplant. The V gene is TRBV29-1, the J gene TRBJ1-1; D unclear. The sequence came from a girl aged 2 to 10 with congenital amegakaryocytic thrombocytopenia, due to receive a stem cell transplant. CDR3 in DNA: TGCAGCGTTAAAATCATGAACACTGAAGCTTTCTTT. Protein sequence: CSVKIMNTEAFF.